The 9 T cell receptor beta chains listed next were all sequenced from one sample in a study of T cells in Graves' hyperthyroidism and ophthalmopathy (dated by TCRdb to the late 2010s). The library came from multiplex PCR. Sequencing was carried out with an Illumina HiSeq 2000. TCR beta CDR3 regions were amplified from RNA transcripts. A first-round RT-PCR of the TCR CDR3 used the HTBI primer set with the Qiagen OneStep RT-PCR kit. TCRdb reprocessing: public reads trimmed at Q25 with fastp, clones called with MiXCR, in-frame beta chains kept. Here each entry gathers all rows of one CDR3 protein and keeps the most common genes and DNA. The sample contains hundreds of thousands of distinct CDR3 sequences, more than 15% of them found a single time. Of the sample, about 30% is held by the ten largest clones. Material for sequencing was blood. These receptors were taken from a young woman with Graves' hyperthyroidism that later progressed to Graves' ophthalmopathy.

This sequence joins TRBV9 and TRBJ1-3, with a tentative D call TRBD1 (6 bases). V was pared by 0 bases and J by 0 bases, with 10 bases between. The germline gives CDR1 SGDLS, CDR2 YYNGEE. This CDR3 spans 16 amino acids. The CDR3 reads CASSVEGDASGNTIYF. The CDR3 coding sequence is TGTGCCAGCAGCGTAGAGGGGGACGCCTCTGGAAACACCATATATTTT.

This clonotype has just a few counts. This sequence joins TRBV20-1 and TRBJ2-1; no clear D gene. Between the trimmed V and J ends, which lost 3 bases and 5 bases, there was a span of 14 bases. The length of the CDR3 is 14 residues. In germline, CDR1 is DFQATT, CDR2 SNEGSKA (reference sequence). The CDR3 is CSASKGFRHNEQFF. The CDR3 DNA reads as TGCAGTGCTAGTAAGGGATTTCGGCACAATGAGCAGTTCTTC.

The sample holds many counts of this clonotype. V usage is TRBV28 and J usage is TRBJ1-3, with D unclear. CDR1 and CDR2 from the germline V gene are MDHEN and SYDVKM. Trimming shortened V by 7 bases and J by 0 bases, and 13 bases separated the two germline ends. The CDR3 extends over 15 amino acids. CDR3 loop: CASTLTGSSGNTIYF. The DNA of the CDR3 is TGTGCCAGCACCCTCACCGGTAGCTCTGGAAACACCATATATTTT.

This clonotype has ten or more counts. The chain employs TRBV2 and TRBJ2-3, with D unresolved. Germline lookup yields CDR1 SNHLY and CDR2 FYNNEI. The CDR3 covers 15 residues. V dropped 2 bases and J dropped 4 bases, with 13 bases sitting between them. Here the CDR3 DNA reads TGTGCCAGCAGTGAACAGGCCTTTGACTCAGATACGCAGTATTTT. Its translation: CASSEQAFDSDTQYF.

Many counts were recorded for this clonotype. The chain carries TRBV11-2 and TRBJ2-7, with D tentatively TRBD1 (6 bases). From germline, CDR1 is SGHAT and CDR2 FQNNGV. Deletions cut 4 bases from V and 2 bases from J, with 9 bases between. CDR3 size: 13 residues. CDR3 protein: CASSSGGPYEQYF. The CDR3 DNA follows: TGTGCCAGCAGCTCTGGGGGCCCCTACGAGCAGTACTTC.

This clonotype was seen many times. The chain combines TRBV5-1 with TRBJ1-1; 10 bases are shared with TRBD1. CDR3 size: 16 residues. The ends lost 2 bases at V and 5 bases at J; junction bases unmatched: 9. The germline V gene encodes CDR1 SGHRS and CDR2 YFSETQ. This CDR3 is CASSFGQGGGGTEAFF. CDR3 nucleotides: TGCGCCAGCAGCTTCGGACAGGGGGGGGGCGGGACTGAAGCTTTCTTT.

The chain carries TRBV6-1 and TRBJ1-5, with 7 bases lining up with TRBD1. The CDR3 spans 16 residues. V lost 5 bases and J lost 5; bases outside the gene matches: 12. CDR1 MNHNS and CDR2 SASEGT come from the germline V gene. The CDR3: CASSTPRDRLHQPQHF. CDR3 nucleotides: TGTGCCAGCAGTACCCCCCGGGACAGACTACATCAGCCCCAGCATTTT.

This clonotype was detected ten times or more. This sequence joins TRBV11-3 and TRBJ2-1; 11 bases match TRBD1. CDR3 size: 16 residues. Germline-derived CDR1 and CDR2 are SGHNT and YENEEA. V lost 5 bases to trimming and J lost 9 bases; unmatched junction nucleotides: 12. The CDR3 protein is CASSPRGTGGVLEQFF. DNA for the CDR3: TGTGCCAGCAGCCCTAGGGGGACAGGGGGGGTTCTTGAGCAGTTCTTC.

At least ten counts were recorded for this clonotype. V is TRBV6-5 and J is TRBJ2-1; D not certain. V dropped 4 bases and J dropped 0 bases, with 10 bases sitting between them. CDR3 length: 15 residues. Germline loops: CDR1 MNHEY, CDR2 SVGAGI. CDR3 DNA sequence: TGTGCCAGCAGTTCTAGGGATAGCTCCTACAATGAGCAGTTCTTC. Its translation: CASSSRDSSYNEQFF.